Below are 21 T cell receptor beta chains sequenced from a single sample in a study of blood T cells in healthy people across ages. It was with a sample-barcoded 5' primer and a J-beta primer mix that a second PCR of roughly 7 to 12 cycles was run. TCRdb ran MiXCR on the 5' RACE reads and lists one entry per CDR3 protein. The sample carries approximately 2,000,000 distinct CDR3 sequences, approximately 39% recorded once. The material sequenced was blood. All receptors come from a human donor in good health.

The V gene is TRBV24-1, the J gene TRBJ2-5; D gene ambiguous. The J call may be mistaken, given a closer DNA end match to TRBJ2-7. The CDR3 is 13 residues long. Germline lookup yields CDR1 KGHDR and CDR2 SFDVKD. The CDR3 sequence is CATSDKTTYEQYF. For the CDR3, the DNA is TGTGCCACCAGTGATAAGACCACCTACGAGCAGTACTTC.

This clonotype was found a few times. The chain is built from TRBV3-1 and TRBJ2-5, with D maybe TRBD1 (5 bases). This CDR3 is 15 amino acids long. V was shortened by 4 bases and J by 4 bases, with 16 bases between the two germline ends. Germline lookup yields CDR1 LGHDT and CDR2 YNNKEL (reference sequence). In nucleotides, the CDR3 is TGTGCCAGCAGCCGGGTTCCAGGGCCAGGAGAGACCCAGTACTTC. As protein: CASSRVPGPGETQYF.

This clonotype turned up a few times. The rearrangement joins TRBV7-2 to TRBJ2-7, with a possible D match to TRBD2 (6 bases). CDR1 SGHTA and CDR2 FQGNSA come from the germline V gene. The V gene lost 11 bases and the J gene lost 2 bases, with 19 bases spanning the gap. This CDR3 comprises 14 residues. CDR3 DNA sequence: TGTGCCTCGAAATGGGGGGTAGGCACCTACGAGCAGTACTTC. Protein product: CASKWGVGTYEQYF.

About this clonotype itself: The junction and the germline gene differ at one end; a read error may be behind it. This chain uses TRBV9 with TRBJ2-1; 8 nucleotides match TRBD1. Germline V gene data show CDR1 as SGDLS and CDR2 as YYNGEE. This CDR3 comprises 15 residues. CDR3 sequence (DNA): TGTGCCAGCAGCGTAGAGGCAGGGGGCCGGAATGAGCGGTTCTTC. Translation: CASSVEAGGRNERFF. The complete variable domain, with remaining parts taken from reference TRBV9 and TRBJ2-1, reads DSGVTQTPKHLITATGQRVTLRCSPRSGDLSVYWYQQSLDQGLQFLIQYYNGEERAKGNILERFSAQQFPDLHSELNLSSLELGDSALYFCASSVEAGGRNERFFGPGTRLTVL.

The chain is built from TRBV4-2 and TRBJ2-5, with D possibly TRBD2 on 6 matching bases. The CDR3 contains 15 residues. The V and J ends lost 6 bases and 2 bases respectively, with 16 bases between them. Germline V gene sequence: CDR1 LGHNA, CDR2 YNFKEQ. CDR3: CASSSGLTVQETQYF. CDR3 bases: TGTGCCAGCAGTTCGGGACTTACGGTGCAAGAGACCCAGTACTTC.

The genes are TRBV10-3 and TRBJ2-1, with 7 positions matching TRBD2. Germline V lookup: CDR1 ENHRY, CDR2 SYGVKD. Trimming cost V 5 bases and J 0 bases; bases outside gene matches: 7. This CDR3 spans 16 amino acids. The CDR3 nucleotides read TGTGCCATCAGTACAAGCGGGGCTAGCTCCTACAATGAGCAGTTCTTC. The encoded protein is CAISTSGASSYNEQFF.

Only a few counts were recorded for this clonotype. V usage is TRBV10-3 and J usage is TRBJ1-5; TRBD1 matches at 7 bases. CDR3 length equals 14 residues. In germline, CDR1 is ENHRY, CDR2 SYGVKD. Trimming removed 4 bases from V and 4 bases from J; junction bases left unmatched: 4. Here the CDR3 DNA reads TGTGCCATCAGTGGCCCGGGACAGAATCAGCCCCAGCATTTT. The encoded protein is CAISGPGQNQPQHF.

Here the CDR3 reads CSARAGLAGALTGEQYF. For the CDR3, the DNA is TGCAGTGCTAGAGCCGGACTAGCGGGGGCCTTGACGGGCGAGCAGTACTTC. J is TRBJ2-5 and V is TRBV20-1, with 13 bases identical to TRBD2. With the DNA end fitting TRBJ2-7 better, the J assignment may be wrong. Germline CDR1 reads DFQATT; CDR2 reads SNEGSKA (reference sequence). This CDR3 spans 17 amino acids.

The chain carries TRBV30 and TRBJ2-4, with TRBD1 identical over 9 bases. The J call is doubtful: the DNA matches TRBJ2-7 better. Germline V CDR1 and CDR2: GTSNPN, SVGIG (reference sequence). The CDR3 has 15 amino acids. The CDR3 sequence: CAWSVGTGRRYEQYF. The CDR3 DNA reads as TGTGCCTGGAGTGTGGGGACAGGGAGGAGGTACGAGCAGTACTTC.

This clonotype was found a few times. The rearrangement uses TRBV20-1 and TRBJ2-3, with D perhaps matching TRBD2 (6 bases). Trimming removed 6 bases at V and 0 bases at J, with 13 bases between. Germline assignment: CDR1 DFQATT and CDR2 SNEGSKA (reference sequence). The CDR3 has 14 residues. The CDR3 protein is CSAKRAFSTDTQYF. DNA of the CDR3: TGCAGTGCAAAGCGGGCCTTTAGCACAGATACGCAGTATTTT.

In this sample, this clonotype turned up a few times. The chain uses TRBV4-3 and TRBJ2-7; D is uncertain. Looked up from germline, CDR1 is LGHNA and CDR2 is YSLEER. V was trimmed by 0 bases and J by 4 bases, leaving 10 bases between them. The CDR3 consists of 14 residues. CDR3 nucleotides: TGCGCCAGCAGCCAAGACGCAGGTTTTTACGAGCAGTACTTC. Translation gives CASSQDAGFYEQYF.

The CDR3: CASSLILNNYGYTF. In DNA form, the CDR3 reads TGTGCCAGCAGTTTAATATTGAATAACTATGGCTACACCTTC. The V and J genes are TRBV12-3 or TRBV12-4 and TRBJ1-2; no firm D call. This CDR3 has 14 residues. Trimming left V 2 bases short and J 1 base short, with 8 bases between.

The V and J genes are TRBV21-1 and TRBJ1-2. TRBV21-1 is shown as a pseudogene. The CDR3 has 15 amino acids. The CDR3 DNA reads TGTGCCAGCAGCAAATATCCCATGGATCGAAGAGGCTACACCTTC. Protein product: CASSKYPMDRRGYTF.

The rearrangement joins TRBV25-1 to TRBJ2-5; D is unresolved. The end of the DNA is better explained by TRBJ2-7, so the J call may be wrong. CDR3 length equals 13 residues. CDR1 is MGHDK and CDR2 is SYGVNS in the germline V gene. In nucleotides, the CDR3 is TGTGCCAGCACCCCTCTCTACAGAGCCGAGCAGTACTTC. This translates into CASTPLYRAEQYF.

The chain has TRBV12-3 or TRBV12-4 and TRBJ2-1; 8 positions match TRBD2. With 3 bases clipped from V and 1 base from J, the junction kept 5 bases outside the gene matches. The CDR3 runs 16 residues. This chain's CDR3 is CASSFGASGSYNEQFF. For the CDR3, the DNA is TGTGCCAGCAGTTTCGGGGCTAGCGGGTCCTACAATGAGCAGTTCTTC.

This CDR3 is CASSPKAGQISSYNEQFF. The CDR3 coding sequence is TGTGCCAGCAGCCCTAAAGCCGGACAGATTAGCTCCTACAATGAGCAGTTCTTC. This sequence joins TRBV7-9 and TRBJ2-1; maybe TRBD1 (6 bases). The germline gives CDR1 SEHNR, CDR2 FQNEAQ (reference sequence). This CDR3 comprises 18 residues. Between the trimmed V and J ends, which lost 5 bases and 0 bases, there was a span of 20 bases.

In regard to this clonotype: No conserved phenylalanine or tryptophan is present at the end of the CDR3, so a read error is the likely explanation. The chain is built from TRBV7-7 and TRBJ2-5, with D perhaps TRBD1 or TRBD2 (5 bases each). Germline loops: CDR1 SSHAT, CDR2 FNYEAQ (reference sequence). V was trimmed by 1 base and J by 1 base, leaving 10 bases between them. The CDR3 is made up of 15 amino acids. The DNA for the CDR3 is TGTGCCAGCAGCTTAGGAGGGGCAGCCCAAGAGACCCAGTACTAC. Translated, it gives CASSLGGAAQETQYY.

This clonotype was detected many times. This chain uses TRBV12-3 or TRBV12-4 with TRBJ1-2; 7 nucleotides match TRBD1. This CDR3 contains 13 residues. Trimming at V came to 4 bases and at J to 3 bases, leaving 2 bases not matched to a gene. CDR3 in DNA: TGTGCCAGCAGTTCCGACAGGGACTATGGCTACACCTTC. It is translated as CASSSDRDYGYTF.

This clonotype was counted at least ten times. The chain has TRBV29-1 and TRBJ2-1; TRBD2 matches 9 bases. This CDR3 has 15 amino acids. The germline gives CDR1 SQVTM, CDR2 ANQGSEA. V shed 0 bases, J shed 5 bases, and the junction held 5 bases outside the gene matches. The CDR3 nucleotides read TGCAGCGTTGAAGATTTGGGACTAGCAAACAATGAGCAGTTCTTC. Translated: CSVEDLGLANNEQFF.

The CDR3 DNA reads TGTGCCACTGGGATTAGCTCCTACGAGCAGTACTTC. This gives the protein CATGISSYEQYF. J is TRBJ2-7 and V is TRBV7-9; D unresolved. V lost 10 bases and J 0 bases, leaving 10 bases between the germline ends. CDR1 SEHNR and CDR2 FQNEAQ come from the germline V gene (reference sequence). The CDR3 spans 12 residues. Drawing the rest from reference TRBV7-9 and TRBJ2-7, the complete variable domain is DTGVSQNPRHKITKRGQNVTFRCDPISEHNRLYWYRQTLGQGPEFLTYFQNEAQLEKSRLLSDRFSAERPKGSFSTLEIQRTEQGDSAMYLCATGISSYEQYFGPGTRLTVT.

As to this clonotype: Its ends do not fully match the called genes, so a read error is possible. This CDR3 reads CANSFGSGDGYTF. The CDR3 coding sequence is TGTGCCAACAGCTTCGGGTCCGGGGATGGCTACACCTTC. V gene TRBV5-5 combines with J gene TRBJ1-2; D is undetermined. Germline CDR1 and CDR2: SGHKS and YYEKEE (reference sequence). The CDR3 runs to 13 residues. Looking up the rest from reference TRBV5-5 and TRBJ1-2 gives the full variable domain: DAGVTQSPTHLIKTRGQQVTLRCSPISGHKSVSWYQQVLGQGPQFIFQYYEKEERGRGNFPDRFSARQFPNYSSELNVNALLLGDSALYLCANSFGSGDGYTFGSGTRLTVV.